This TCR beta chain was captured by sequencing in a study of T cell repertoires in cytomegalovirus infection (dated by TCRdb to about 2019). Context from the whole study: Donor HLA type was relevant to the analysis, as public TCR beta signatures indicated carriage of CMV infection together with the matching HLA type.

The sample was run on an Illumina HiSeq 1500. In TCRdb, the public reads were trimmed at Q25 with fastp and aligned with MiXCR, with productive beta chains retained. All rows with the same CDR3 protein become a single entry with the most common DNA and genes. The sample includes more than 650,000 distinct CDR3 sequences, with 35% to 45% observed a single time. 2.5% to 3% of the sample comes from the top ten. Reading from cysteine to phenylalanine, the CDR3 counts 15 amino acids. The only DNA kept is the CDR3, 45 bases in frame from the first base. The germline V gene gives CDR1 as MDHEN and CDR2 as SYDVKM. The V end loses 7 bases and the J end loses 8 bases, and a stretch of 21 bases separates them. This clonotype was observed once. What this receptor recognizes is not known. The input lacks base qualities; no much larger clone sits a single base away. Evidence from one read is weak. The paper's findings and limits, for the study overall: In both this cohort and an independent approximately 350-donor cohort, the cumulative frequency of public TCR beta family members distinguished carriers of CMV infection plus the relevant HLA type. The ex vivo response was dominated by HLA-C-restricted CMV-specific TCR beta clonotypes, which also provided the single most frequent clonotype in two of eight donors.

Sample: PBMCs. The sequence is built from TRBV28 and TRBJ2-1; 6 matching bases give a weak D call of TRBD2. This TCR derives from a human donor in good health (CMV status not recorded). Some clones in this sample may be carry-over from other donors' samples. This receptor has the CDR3 CASTEKGLSTDEQFF. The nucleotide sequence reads TGTGCCAGCACCGAAAAAGGACTATCCACAGATGAGCAGTTCTTC. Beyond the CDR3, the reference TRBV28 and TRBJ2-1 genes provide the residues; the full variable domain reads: DVKVTQSSRYLVKRTGEKVFLECVQDMDHENMFWYRQDPGLGLRLIYFSYDVKMKEKGDIPEGYSVSREKKERFSLILESASTNQTSMYLCASTEKGLSTDEQFFGPGTRLTVL.